These 23 T cell receptor beta chains originate from one sample sequenced in a study of neurological immune-mediated disorders. TCRdb analysed the 5' RACE reads with MiXCR anew, one entry per CDR3 protein. The sample comprises about 40,000 distinct CDR3 sequences, 2% to 3% of which are singletons, and approximately 2.4% rests with the top ten. Input material: PBMCs. These receptors originate from a man in his fifties with multiple sclerosis.

This clonotype was recorded many times. CDR3 DNA sequence: TGTGCCAGCAGCTTCTCAGGATTCAGGGAGACCCAGTACTTC. Protein sequence: CASSFSGFRETQYF. The chain couples TRBV11-3 to TRBJ2-5, with unresolved D. This CDR3 is 14 amino acids long. The ends were cut back, 3 bases at V and 5 bases at J, with 13 bases in the middle. Germline CDR1 reads SGHNT; CDR2 reads YENEEA.

There are many counts of this clonotype. CDR3 protein: CSARDREVGGYGYTF. CDR3 coding DNA: TGCAGTGCTAGAGACCGGGAAGTGGGGGGCTATGGCTACACCTTC. The chain couples TRBV20-1 to TRBJ1-2, with D possibly matching TRBD1 (5 bases). The V end was cut by 0 bases, the J end by 4 bases, with 15 bases between. Germline-derived CDR1 and CDR2 are DFQATT and SNEGSKA (reference sequence). This CDR3 contains 15 residues.

The sample holds many counts of this clonotype. The CDR3 protein is CSARVPGGGYEQYF. The CDR3 bases are TGCAGTGCTAGAGTGCCAGGGGGAGGCTACGAGCAGTACTTC. The chain joins TRBV20-1 to TRBJ2-7; D is perhaps TRBD1 (7 bases). This CDR3 comprises 14 residues. With 1 base removed from V and 3 bases from J, the gap between germline ends came to 13 bases. Germline V gene sequence: CDR1 DFQATT, CDR2 SNEGSKA (reference sequence).

This clonotype was detected ten times or more. This sequence joins TRBV20-1 and TRBJ1-1; no clear D gene. V lost 3 bases to trimming and J lost 1 base, with 9 bases between them. CDR3 length: 13 residues. Germline CDR1 and CDR2: DFQATT and SNEGSKA (reference sequence). In nucleotides, the CDR3 is TGCAGTGCTAGGGTTCTTACGAACACTGAAGCTTTCTTT. Translation gives CSARVLTNTEAFF.

This clonotype was observed at least ten times. V usage is TRBV11-1 and J usage is TRBJ1-3; the D is unclear. The CDR3 is 19 residues long. Looked up from germline, CDR1 is SGHAT and CDR2 is FQDESV (reference sequence). V shed 2 bases and J shed 3 bases, with 23 bases lying between them. CDR3 in amino acids: CASSLPKEPKVSNGNTIYF. The CDR3 coding sequence is TGTGCCAGCAGCTTACCCAAGGAACCGAAGGTTTCGAATGGAAACACCATATATTTT.

This clonotype has at least ten counts. The chain uses TRBV6-2 or TRBV6-3 and TRBJ2-7; unclear D gene. Germline CDR1 reads MNHEY; CDR2 reads SVGEGT. The CDR3 runs 12 residues. V was trimmed by 4 bases and J by 1 base, leaving 5 bases between them. The CDR3 DNA reads as TGTGCCAGCAGTTTACTGTCCTACGAGCAGTACTTC. It is translated as CASSLLSYEQYF.

This clonotype was recorded at least ten times. The chain combines TRBV20-1 with TRBJ1-1, with D uncertain. The germline CDR1 and CDR2 sequences are DFQATT and SNEGSKA (reference sequence). V lost 5 bases, J lost 7 bases, and 20 bases lay in between. This CDR3 is 14 amino acids long. CDR3 sequence: CSAPPLLGSHEAFF. The DNA of the CDR3 is TGCAGTGCTCCTCCTCTTCTAGGGAGTCATGAAGCTTTCTTT.

This clonotype was detected many times. This chain connects TRBV7-6 to TRBJ2-7; possibly TRBD1 for D (5 bases). Germline lookup yields CDR1 SGHVS and CDR2 FNYEAQ. Trimming stripped 5 bases from V and 0 bases from J, with 11 bases between. The CDR3 consists of 14 residues. The CDR3 protein is CASSVDIYSYEQYF. For the CDR3, the DNA is TGTGCCAGCAGCGTGGACATCTACTCCTACGAGCAGTACTTC.

This clonotype has a count of ten or more. This chain uses TRBV5-1 with TRBJ2-1, with D possibly being TRBD1 (5 bases). Germline-derived CDR1 and CDR2 are SGHRS and YFSETQ. The CDR3 extends over 14 amino acids. V was trimmed by 6 bases and J by 7 bases, leaving 17 bases between them. For the CDR3, the DNA is TGCGCCAGCAAGTCGCAAGGGGATGGGAATGAGCAGTTCTTC. Translation: CASKSQGDGNEQFF. Supplemented by reference TRBV5-1 and TRBJ2-1, the full variable domain reads KAGVTQTPRYLIKTRGQQVTLSCSPISGHRSVSWYQQTPGQGLQFLFEYFSETQRNKGNFPGRFSGRQFSNSRSEMNVSTLELGDSALYLCASKSQGDGNEQFFGPGTRLTVL.

This clonotype came up many times. The chain links TRBV7-6 to TRBJ2-7; D might be TRBD1 or TRBD2, each matching 6 bases. This CDR3 has 14 residues. V was clipped by 5 bases and J by 3 bases, with 14 bases between them. CDR1 is SGHVS, CDR2 FNYEAQ, per germline. CDR3 amino acids: CASSQQEGGYEQYF. Here the CDR3 DNA reads TGTGCCAGCAGCCAACAGGAGGGGGGCTACGAGCAGTACTTC.

This clonotype was detected ten times or more. The chain has TRBV5-1 and TRBJ2-3; tentative D call: TRBD2 (7 bases). The length of the CDR3 is 16 residues. Germline V lookup: CDR1 SGHRS, CDR2 YFSETQ. The ends were cut back, 4 bases at V and 0 bases at J, with 15 bases in the middle. CDR3 region: CASSRSGTYSTDTQYF. The CDR3 DNA follows: TGCGCCAGCAGCCGCAGCGGGACATACAGCACAGATACGCAGTATTTT.

As to this clonotype: Just one base apart from a much larger clone, this may be a read error. This chain connects TRBV29-1 to TRBJ2-1; D not certain. The V gene lost 4 bases and the J gene lost 10 bases, with 11 bases spanning the gap. Germline V gives CDR1 SQVTM, CDR2 ANQGSEA. This CDR3 has 11 amino acids. CDR3 coding DNA: TGCAGCGTTGGGACCTTGAAAGAGCAGTTCTTC. It encodes CSVGTLKEQFF.

Note on this clonotype: Given a much more abundant clone one base away, this may be a read error. V usage is TRBV3-1 and J usage is TRBJ2-3; 13 bases align to TRBD2. Germline CDR1 is LGHDT and CDR2 is YNNKEL (reference sequence). The CDR3 sequence is 16 residues long. The chain's CDR3 is CVSSRRLAGGRDTQYF. CDR3 coding DNA: TGTGTCAGCAGCCGGCGACTAGCGGGGGGTCGGGATACGCAGTATTTT.

The sample holds many counts of this clonotype. The chain employs TRBV7-2 and TRBJ2-5; the match to TRBD1 covers 7 bases. The J segment lost 2 bases and the V segment lost 5 bases, leaving 5 bases of the junction unmatched. This CDR3 is built from 14 residues. Germline V gives CDR1 SGHTA, CDR2 FQGNSA. The CDR3 loop is CASSARQGQETQYF. The CDR3 DNA sequence: TGTGCCAGCAGCGCCAGACAGGGACAAGAGACCCAGTACTTC.

This clonotype was picked up many times. The chain couples TRBV12-3 or TRBV12-4 to TRBJ1-2, with unresolved D. The CDR3 length is 11 residues. Trimming stripped 10 bases from V and 7 bases from J, with 13 bases between. The CDR3 DNA is TGTGCCACCACGTGGACGGGTGGCTACACCTTC. Its translation: CATTWTGGYTF.

This clonotype was seen ten or more times. The chain joins TRBV7-9 to TRBJ2-3; D call uncertain. Trimming left V 4 bases short and J 2 bases short, with 13 bases between. The CDR3 length is 15 residues. The germline gives CDR1 SEHNR, CDR2 FQNEAQ (reference sequence). CDR3 coding DNA: TGTGCCAGCAGCTATAGGTCGACTCCCACAGATACGCAGTATTTT. Translating gives CASSYRSTPTDTQYF.

This clonotype was detected ten times or more. V and J are TRBV25-1 and TRBJ1-4; D is unresolved. The CDR3 totals 14 residues. With 3 bases removed from V and 5 bases from J, the gap between germline ends came to 10 bases. Germline lookup yields CDR1 MGHDK and CDR2 SYGVNS. The CDR3 sequence is CASSELGRNEKLFF. The CDR3 DNA is TGTGCCAGCAGTGAGTTAGGGAGGAATGAAAAACTGTTTTTT.

The sample holds a few counts of this clonotype. This chain connects TRBV7-8 to TRBJ1-1; the D is unclear. Trimming pared 3 bases from V and 5 bases from J, leaving 13 bases between. The germline gives CDR1 SGHVS, CDR2 FQNEAQ. There are 14 residues in the CDR3. CDR3 protein: CASSLWTGGTEAFF. For the CDR3, the DNA is TGTGCCAGCAGCTTGTGGACGGGAGGGACTGAAGCTTTCTTT.

This clonotype has a count of ten or more. This chain links TRBV12-3 or TRBV12-4 with TRBJ1-1; no firm D call. V was trimmed by 1 base and J by 9 bases, leaving 6 bases between them. This CDR3 comprises 11 residues. CDR3 sequence reads: CASSLGVKAFF. The CDR3, as DNA: TGTGCCAGCAGTTTAGGGGTGAAAGCTTTCTTT.

In its sample, this clonotype was seen many times. This chain uses TRBV5-1 with TRBJ1-1; tentatively, D is TRBD1 (5 bases). Deletions cut 0 bases from V and 6 bases from J, with 12 bases between. The germline V gene has CDR1 SGHRS and CDR2 YFSETQ. CDR3 length: 14 amino acids. CDR3 sequence (DNA): TGCGCCAGCAGCTTGGGGGGCGGGGAGGCTGAAGCTTTCTTT. It translates to CASSLGGGEAEAFF.

This clonotype was observed at least ten times. V usage is TRBV28 and J usage is TRBJ1-4; tentatively, D is TRBD1 (5 bases). The germline V gene has CDR1 MDHEN and CDR2 SYDVKM. Trimming shortened V by 2 bases and J by 7 bases, and 17 bases separated the two germline ends. This CDR3 has 16 residues. The CDR3 region has the DNA TGTGCCAGCAGTTTAGACCAGGGCGTACCAAGTGAAAAACTGTTTTTT. Translated, it gives CASSLDQGVPSEKLFF.

This clonotype has at least ten counts. V gene TRBV7-6 combines with J gene TRBJ1-5, with D possibly being TRBD1 (5 bases). Germline loops: CDR1 SGHVS, CDR2 FNYEAQ. Deletions cut 2 bases from V and 1 base from J, with 9 bases between. The CDR3 runs to 15 residues. The DNA of the CDR3 is TGTGCCAGCAGCTTACTAGGGGCCAGCAATCAGCCCCAGCATTTT. This sequence encodes CASSLLGASNQPQHF.

In its sample, this clonotype was seen a few times. This chain links TRBV7-3 with TRBJ1-2; no definite D call. Trimming took 2 bases from V and 7 from J, leaving 11 bases between them. The CDR3 has 13 residues. Germline-derived CDR1 and CDR2 are SGHTA and FQGTGA. CDR3 protein: CASSLGQKIGYTF. The CDR3, as DNA: TGTGCCAGCAGCTTAGGGCAAAAGATTGGCTACACCTTC.